The T cell receptor (beta chain) under discussion was sequenced for a study of a mutant IDH1 vaccine in newly diagnosed glioma. Only in-frame clones appear in the TCRdb table, and some are missing; sequencing was by immunoSEQ multiplex PCR. The repertoire has 50,000 to 60,000 clones, around four fifths of them found once; the top ten carry 5.2%. Time point noted: week 5, during vaccination. With topical imiquimod, each dose of the vaccine consisted of 300 ug of mutant IDH1 20-mer peptide. Concerning this clone itself: The antigen remains unidentified.

Germline V gene lookup returns CDR1 SGHRS and CDR2 YFSETQ. This CDR3 contains 15 residues. V was trimmed by 4 bases and J by 4 bases, leaving 15 bases between them. The sample was PBMCs, taken from a glioma patient whose treatment included an IDH1 peptide vaccine. The TCR originated in a man aged 45-65 years with glioma. The J gene is TRBJ1-5, the V gene TRBV5-1; the D is unclear. DNA for the CDR3: TGCGCCAGCAGCCCGACGGCGGGTCGGAATCAGCCCCAGCATTTT. It translates to CASSPTAGRNQPQHF.